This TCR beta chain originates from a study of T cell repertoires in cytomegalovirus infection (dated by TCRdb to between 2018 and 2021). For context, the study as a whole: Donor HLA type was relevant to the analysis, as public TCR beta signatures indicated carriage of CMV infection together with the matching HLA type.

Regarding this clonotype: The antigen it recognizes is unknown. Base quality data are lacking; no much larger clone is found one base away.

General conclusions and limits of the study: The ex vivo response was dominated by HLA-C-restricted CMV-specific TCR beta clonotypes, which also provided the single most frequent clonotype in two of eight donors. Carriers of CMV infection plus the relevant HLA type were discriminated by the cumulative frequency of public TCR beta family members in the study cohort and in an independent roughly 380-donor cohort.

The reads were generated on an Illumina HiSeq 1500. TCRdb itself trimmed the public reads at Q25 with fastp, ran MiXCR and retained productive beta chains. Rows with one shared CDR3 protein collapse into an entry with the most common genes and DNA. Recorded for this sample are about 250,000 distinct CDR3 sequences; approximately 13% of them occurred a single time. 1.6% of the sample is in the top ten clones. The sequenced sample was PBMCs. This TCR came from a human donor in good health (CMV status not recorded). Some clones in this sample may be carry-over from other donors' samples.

The CDR3 has the sequence CASSLPDGAGKDEQYF. The DNA sequence follows: TGTGCCAGCAGTTTGCCGGACGGGGCGGGGAAGGACGAGCAGTACTTC. The rearranged segments are TRBV12-3 or TRBV12-4 and TRBJ2-7; matching of 6 bases hints at TRBD2 as the D gene. The CDR3 holds 16 amino acids from the cysteine to the phenylalanine. Only the CDR3 portion is preserved as DNA: 48 bases, with reading frame beginning at the first base. Cut back by 3 bases and 5 bases, the V and J ends lie 20 bases apart.